Reported below is one T cell receptor beta chain. Its antigen is not yet known. A roughly 2.5 ml peripheral blood sample was drawn into PAXgene tubes per donor and stored at -80°C. Without any T cell sorting, total RNA was extracted from whole blood using the PAXgene blood miRNA kit on an automated QIAcube. Deep TCRalpha and TCRbeta repertoire profiling with unique molecular barcoding was performed on peripheral blood of monozygotic twin pairs concordant or discordant for inflammatory bowel disease. Smoking habits were recorded for all twin pairs, and each individual was classified as a current, former or never smoker. The library was built by means of 5' RACE. Preparation of each TCR library used approximately 4,000 ng of total RNA. For each sample, cDNA synthesis was carried out in eight separate reactions using SMARTScribe reverse transcriptase. Unique molecular identifiers containing a 6-nucleotide sample barcode were introduced through template switching during cDNA synthesis. TCRalpha and TCRbeta cDNA was amplified by two nested PCRs of 16 and 9 cycles, with bead purification after each PCR. Before amplification, the cDNA was treated with uracil DNA-glycosylase and purified using the QIAquick PCR purification kit. The second PCR was the step at which Illumina TruSeq-compatible adapters and sample-specific barcodes were added. Library quality and concentration were assessed using TapeStation and Qubit, and approximately 5 ng of each library was pooled. Sequencing of pooled libraries was carried out on an Illumina HiSeq2500 single-index Rapid Run using 2 x 100 bp reads and custom sequencing primers. From the authors' description of their analysis: UMI-based consensus assembly with MiGEC version 1.2.6 was used to correct PCR and sequencing errors. V(D)J alignment, clonotype assembly and CDR3 extraction were performed with MiXCR version 2.1.1. Normalisation of gene usage, clonotype sharing and MAIT/NKT TCR abundance was achieved by analysing the top 1000, 10 000 and 20 000 clonotypes per sample. After downsampling to 27 000 UMIs, diversity was calculated as the inverse Simpson index using the vegan R package. Paired Mann-Whitney U tests were applied to discordant twin pairs, with Benjamini-Hochberg correction for multiple testing. Once TCRdb had reprocessed the reads, it stored one entry per CDR3 protein sequence and supplied no DNA. TCRdb's processing, not the authors' own work, is the source of the V and J calls. The table for this sample records over 100,000 distinct CDR3 sequences. The ten largest make up approximately 13% of the sample.

This sample was taken from a study of monozygotic twins with inflammatory bowel disease (dated by TCRdb to about 2019). Notes on the research overall: The full study comprised some 30 monozygotic twin pairs: nine German pairs (four IBD-concordant, five IBD-discordant) and 19 IBD-discordant Danish pairs. Within discordant pairs, disease-associated traits were sought mainly by comparing IBD patients with their genetically identical healthy co-twins. Each individual had, on average, about 151 000 unique TCRalpha sequences and 181 000 unique TCRbeta sequences available for analysis.

As encoded in the germline V gene (reference sequence), CDR1 is LNHDA while CDR2 is SQIVND. The CDR3 measures 15 amino acids from cysteine to phenylalanine. The entry carries no DNA sequence. Beyond this particular receptor, the publication reports: The analysis was unable to tell different T cell subtypes apart. Compared with healthy twins, IBD patients had fewer clonotypes in common with other individuals, a difference most pronounced in patients showing signs of disease activity. No difference in repertoire similarity was observed between concordant and discordant twins, possibly owing to limited statistical power. IBD patients had lower TCRbeta repertoire diversity, measured by the inverse Simpson index, than their healthy co-twins. Because patients received different immunosuppressive treatments, the repertoires may have picked up extra background noise and variability between individuals. The results gave no support for a single strong signal or clonotype linked to IBD.

Rearrangement joined TRBV19 to TRBJ2-7; the TCRdb call, TRBD1, lacks DNA for checking. Sequencing input: blood. This TCR derives from a human donor with ulcerative colitis or Crohn's disease, or a healthy co-twin of an affected twin (not recorded which). The CDR3: CASSRQRLSGVEQYF.